The T cell receptor (beta chain) under discussion was sequenced for a study of patients and donors after allogeneic stem cell transplantation. Trimming removed 4 bases from V and 9 bases from J; junction bases left unmatched: 13. Germline lookup yields CDR1 MNHEY and CDR2 SMNVEV (reference sequence). This CDR3 contains 16 residues. TCRdb re-called the RT-PCR reads with MiXCR, one entry per CDR3 protein. The sample has 390,000 or so distinct CDR3 sequences, 16% seen once. The rearrangement uses TRBV27 and TRBJ2-1; 9 bases line up with TRBD2. The source material was blood, either unsorted or a sorted T cell fraction (not recorded which). This clonotype originated in a human donor who was either an allogeneic HSCT recipient or a stem cell or donor lymphocyte infusion donor (not recorded which). It is not recorded whose cells these are; they may come from a transplant donor. The CDR3 here is CASSSAPLAGAGEQFF. In nucleotides, the CDR3 is TGTGCCAGCAGTTCCGCCCCATTAGCGGGGGCGGGTGAGCAGTTCTTC.